These 23 T cell receptor beta chains were sequenced from one sample in a study of monozygotic twins with cystic fibrosis. Assay used: immunoSEQ multiplex PCR; TCRdb lists only in-frame clones, some missing. Among tens of thousands of clones listed, 95% to 98% were seen once. Sequencing input: blood. These receptors were taken from a girl aged 2 to 10 with cystic fibrosis.

The J gene is TRBJ2-7, the V gene TRBV5-1; tentatively, D is TRBD1 or TRBD2 (5 bases each). This CDR3 has 15 residues. CDR1 and CDR2 from the germline V gene are SGHRS and YFSETQ. Trimming removed 5 bases from V and 0 bases from J, with 15 bases in between. CDR3 sequence reads: CASRRGPPDSYEQYF. The CDR3 DNA is TGCGCCAGCAGGAGGGGACCGCCGGACTCCTACGAGCAGTACTTC. Drawing the rest from reference TRBV5-1 and TRBJ2-7, the complete variable domain is KAGVTQTPRYLIKTRGQQVTLSCSPISGHRSVSWYQQTPGQGLQFLFEYFSETQRNKGNFPGRFSGRQFSNSRSEMNVSTLELGDSALYLCASRRGPPDSYEQYFGPGTRLTVT.

This chain connects TRBV19 to TRBJ2-1; no clear D. The germline CDR1 and CDR2 sequences are LNHDA and SQIVND (reference sequence). V gave up 4 bases and J gave up 0 bases, with 7 bases separating them. The CDR3 is 14 residues long. The CDR3 bases are TGTGCCAGTAGTAACCAGCCCTCCTACAATGAGCAGTTCTTC. Its protein is CASSNQPSYNEQFF. The full variable domain, completed using reference TRBV19 and TRBJ2-1, is DGGITQSPKYLFRKEGQNVTLSCEQNLNHDAMYWYRQDPGQGLRLIYYSQIVNDFQKGDIAEGYSVSREKKESFPLTVTSAQKNPTAFYLCASSNQPSYNEQFFGPGTRLTVL.

The chain couples TRBV28 to TRBJ2-7, with 8 bases fitting TRBD2. V was clipped by 4 bases and J by 3 bases; unmatched bases: 8. Germline V gene data show CDR1 as MDHEN and CDR2 as SYDVKM. The CDR3 has 15 amino acids. The CDR3 sequence is CASSSRTSISYEQYF. CDR3 nucleotides: TGTGCCAGCAGTTCTCGGACTAGCATCAGCTACGAGCAGTACTTC. The full variable domain, its missing parts supplied by reference TRBV28 and TRBJ2-7, is DVKVTQSSRYLVKRTGEKVFLECVQDMDHENMFWYRQDPGLGLRLIYFSYDVKMKEKGDIPEGYSVSREKKERFSLILESASTNQTSMYLCASSSRTSISYEQYFGPGTRLTVT.

The CDR3 DNA is TGTGCCAGCAGCCTGGACAGGAGCAACTACGAGCAGTACTTC. The encoded protein is CASSLDRSNYEQYF. The V gene is TRBV11-3, the J gene TRBJ2-7, with TRBD1 matching over 7 bases. CDR1 is SGHNT, CDR2 YENEEA, per germline. V lost 5 bases and J lost 3; bases outside the gene matches: 7. The CDR3 is 14 amino acids. Full variable domain (remainder filled in from reference TRBV11-3 and TRBJ2-7): EAGVVQSPRYKIIEKKQPVAFWCNPISGHNTLYWYLQNLGQGPELLIRYENEEAVDDSQLPKDRFSAERLKGVDSTLKIQPAELGDSAVYLCASSLDRSNYEQYFGPGTRLTVT.

This CDR3 reads CASSIPGQSYEQYF. For the CDR3, the DNA is TGTGCCAGCAGCATACCTGGACAGTCCTACGAGCAGTACTTC. The chain couples TRBV11-3 to TRBJ2-7; the D gene is possibly TRBD1 (6 bases). CDR3 length: 14 amino acids. Germline CDR1 reads SGHNT; CDR2 reads YENEEA. The V gene lost 5 bases and the J gene lost 1 base, with 12 bases spanning the gap.

This chain connects TRBV6-5 to TRBJ2-2, with D perhaps matching TRBD2 (6 bases). Germline V lookup: CDR1 MNHEY, CDR2 SVGAGI. The V end was cut by 0 bases, the J end by 5 bases, with 13 bases between. CDR3 length equals 16 residues. The CDR3 nucleotides read TGTGCCAGCAGTTACTCGAGGAGGGTCGATACCGGGGAGCTGTTTTTT. This codes for CASSYSRRVDTGELFF.

The V gene is TRBV27, the J gene TRBJ2-7, with D perhaps TRBD1 (6 bases). The CDR3 spans 16 residues. The germline V gene encodes CDR1 MNHEY and CDR2 SMNVEV (reference sequence). V lost 6 bases to trimming and J lost 4 bases, with 22 bases between them. CDR3 coding DNA: TGTGCCAGCAGAGTTTCCTTGTTGGGACACCTTTACGAGCAGTACTTC. This gives the protein CASRVSLLGHLYEQYF.

This clone came up a few times. This rearrangement joins TRBV29-1 to TRBJ2-1, with D maybe TRBD2 (7 bases). The length of the CDR3 is 15 residues. Trimming removed 4 bases at V and 0 bases at J, with 13 bases between. Germline V CDR1 and CDR2: SQVTM, ANQGSEA. CDR3 DNA sequence: TGCAGCGTTGTAAGGGGGGAGGGCTCCTACAATGAGCAGTTCTTC. Protein product: CSVVRGEGSYNEQFF.

V usage is TRBV5-1 and J usage is TRBJ1-2; 8 bases line up with TRBD1. The germline V gene encodes CDR1 SGHRS and CDR2 YFSETQ. V lost 4 bases to trimming and J lost 4 bases; unmatched junction nucleotides: 3. CDR3 length: 13 residues. CDR3 sequence (DNA): TGCGCCAGCAGCCAGGGGGCTACCTATGGCTACACCTTC. Translation: CASSQGATYGYTF.

The chain uses TRBV28 and TRBJ1-2; no clear D. CDR3 length equals 14 residues. Germline V CDR1 and CDR2: MDHEN, SYDVKM. V was cut by 1 base and J by 3 bases, with 9 bases left in between. This CDR3 is CASSLYGIDYGYTF. The CDR3 coding sequence is TGTGCCAGCAGTTTATATGGAATAGACTATGGCTACACCTTC.

The gene calls are TRBV28 and TRBJ1-4; D uncertain. CDR1 is MDHEN and CDR2 is SYDVKM in the germline V gene. V was pared by 5 bases and J by 3 bases, with 13 bases between. This CDR3 has 15 amino acids. CDR3 coding DNA: TGTGCCAGCAGTAAAACGGGGATCGCTAATGAAAAACTGTTTTTT. This translates into CASSKTGIANEKLFF.

The chain combines TRBV7-9 with TRBJ2-3, with no clear D. Trimming removed 5 bases at V and 1 base at J, with 7 bases between. The CDR3 totals 13 residues. Per germline, CDR1 SEHNR and CDR2 FQNEAQ (reference sequence). The CDR3 sequence is CASSLSGTDTQYF. CDR3 in DNA: TGTGCCAGCAGCCTATCAGGCACAGATACGCAGTATTTT. The full variable domain, in which reference TRBV7-9 and TRBJ2-3 provide the parts outside the CDR3, is DTGVSQNPRHKITKRGQNVTFRCDPISEHNRLYWYRQTLGQGPEFLTYFQNEAQLEKSRLLSDRFSAERPKGSFSTLEIQRTEQGDSAMYLCASSLSGTDTQYFGPGTRLTVL.

CDR3 DNA: TGTGCCCGAACCGGTCAGCCCCAGCATTTT. Encoded protein: CARTGQPQHF. The rearrangement uses TRBV25-1 and TRBJ1-5; D uncertain. The ends were cut back, 11 bases at V and 6 bases at J, with 8 bases in the middle. Looked up from germline, CDR1 is MGHDK and CDR2 is SYGVNS. This CDR3 is built from 10 residues.

CDR3 DNA sequence: TGTGCCAGCAGCTTAGCGCAAGGGGAACTGAATACGCAGTATTTT. Residues: CASSLAQGELNTQYF. The genes are TRBV7-7 and TRBJ2-3, with D possibly TRBD1 on 5 matching bases. Germline loops: CDR1 SSHAT, CDR2 FNYEAQ (reference sequence). Trimming stripped 0 bases from V and 7 bases from J, with 14 bases between. This CDR3 comprises 15 residues. Filled out from reference TRBV7-7 and TRBJ2-3, the complete variable domain reads GAGVSQSPRYKVTKRGQDVTLRCDPISSHATLYWYQQALGQGPEFLTYFNYEAQPDKSGLPSDRFSAERPEGSISTLTIQRTEQRDSAMYRCASSLAQGELNTQYFGPGTRLTVL.

The chain is built from TRBV28 and TRBJ2-5; D may correspond to TRBD1 or TRBD2 (5 bases each). Germline CDR1 is MDHEN and CDR2 is SYDVKM. This CDR3 contains 14 residues. Trimming removed 6 bases from V and 5 bases from J, with 16 bases in between. The CDR3 spells CASSLPRGSETQYF. The DNA for the CDR3 is TGTGCCAGCAGCCTACCGAGGGGATCGGAGACCCAGTACTTC.

The genes are TRBV18 and TRBJ1-1, with D possibly TRBD1 on 6 matching bases. Trimming removed 1 base at V and 4 bases at J, with 13 bases between. The CDR3 totals 15 residues. Germline V gives CDR1 KGHSH, CDR2 LQKENI. The CDR3 protein is CASSPLVGGGTEAFF. The CDR3 DNA reads TGTGCCAGCTCACCACTGGTAGGGGGAGGCACTGAAGCTTTCTTT.

The chain has TRBV5-6 and TRBJ1-6, with unresolved D. This CDR3 is 15 amino acids long. Trimming pared 2 bases from V and 1 base from J, leaving 7 bases between. Germline CDR1 SGHDT, CDR2 YYEEEE. The CDR3 loop reads CASSLTGSYNSPLHF. For the CDR3, the DNA is TGTGCCAGCAGCTTAACCGGGTCCTATAATTCACCCCTCCACTTT.

The V gene is TRBV28, the J gene TRBJ1-5; D may be TRBD1 (5 bases). Trimming pared 3 bases from V and 5 bases from J, leaving 20 bases between. The V gene's germline CDR1 is MDHEN and CDR2 SYDVKM. This CDR3 contains 17 residues. The CDR3 loop reads CASSFRGAEWIHQPQHF. The CDR3 nucleotides read TGTGCCAGCAGTTTCCGTGGGGCAGAGTGGATCCATCAGCCCCAGCATTTT.

This sequence joins TRBV5-1 and TRBJ1-2; no definite D call. Germline lookup yields CDR1 SGHRS and CDR2 YFSETQ. The CDR3 runs 14 residues. Trimming cost V 3 bases and J 1 base, with 10 bases left between them. The CDR3 region has the DNA TGCGCCAGCAGCTGGACGGACCTTAACTATGGCTACACCTTC. Protein: CASSWTDLNYGYTF. Together with reference TRBV5-1 and TRBJ1-2, the CDR3 gives the full variable domain: KAGVTQTPRYLIKTRGQQVTLSCSPISGHRSVSWYQQTPGQGLQFLFEYFSETQRNKGNFPGRFSGRQFSNSRSEMNVSTLELGDSALYLCASSWTDLNYGYTFGSGTRLTVV.

This chain links TRBV4-3 with TRBJ2-5, with a tentative D call TRBD2 (7 bases). V was clipped by 0 bases and J by 6 bases, with 23 bases between them. This CDR3 spans 18 amino acids. Germline-derived CDR1 and CDR2 are LGHNA and YSLEER. The CDR3 here is CASSQDTRGAGVSKTQYF. The DNA of the CDR3 is TGCGCCAGCAGCCAAGATACCCGGGGGGCGGGAGTAAGTAAGACCCAGTACTTC.

V usage is TRBV2 and J usage is TRBJ2-1; 9 bases line up with TRBD2. The CDR3 runs 13 residues. After removal of 7 bases from V and 6 bases from J, the junction contained 4 bases not matched to a gene. Germline V CDR1 and CDR2: SNHLY, FYNNEI. The CDR3: CASIGGRANEQFF. CDR3 DNA sequence: TGTGCCAGCATCGGCGGGAGGGCCAATGAGCAGTTCTTC.

This chain uses TRBV2 with TRBJ1-3; D gene ambiguous. The CDR3 has 15 residues. Deletions cut 4 bases from V and 0 bases from J, with 10 bases between. Germline values: CDR1 SNHLY, CDR2 FYNNEI. CDR3 protein: CASSVTPSSGNTIYF. The CDR3 DNA sequence: TGTGCCAGCAGTGTGACTCCTAGCTCTGGAAACACCATATATTTT. The whole variable domain, remainder taken from reference TRBV2 and TRBJ1-3, is EPEVTQTPSHQVTQMGQEVILRCVPISNHLYFYWYRQILGQKVEFLVSFYNNEISEKSEIFDDQFSVERPDGSNFTLKIRSTKLEDSAMYFCASSVTPSSGNTIYFGEGSWLTVV.

The genes are TRBV25-1 and TRBJ1-5, with no clear D. V lost 5 bases and J lost 6, with 8 bases in between. The CDR3 is 12 amino acids. Germline V lookup: CDR1 MGHDK, CDR2 SYGVNS. The CDR3 DNA sequence: TGTGCCAGCAGTATATCGGGTCAGCCCCAGCATTTT. This gives the protein CASSISGQPQHF.